The TCR beta chain under discussion was sequenced for a study of T cells in Graves' hyperthyroidism and ophthalmopathy. Study results and caveats: Most thyroid clonotypes with frequency above 0.001 were detected in blood.

TCR beta CDR3 sequences were amplified from RNA transcripts. HTBI primers were used for first-round RT-PCR of the TCR CDR3. Using its own MiXCR run on the multiplex PCR reads, TCRdb lists one record per CDR3 protein. Among 400,000 to 450,000 distinct CDR3 sequences listed, about 14% were seen once. Worth noting for this clonotype: Its antigen is not identified. A much larger clone sits a single nucleotide away, making a read error possible.

Uncontrolled infections, other autoimmune diseases, pregnancy or lactation led to exclusion of patients. Diagnostic assessment was based on clinical symptoms, serum thyroxine and TRAb, thyroid ultrasound and orbital computed tomography. PBMCs were sourced from more than 7.5 ml fresh peripheral blood. From germline, CDR1 is MNHNS and CDR2 SASEGT. CDR3 size: 13 residues. V was clipped by 7 bases and J by 6 bases, with 13 bases between them. The TCR comes from a young man with Graves' ophthalmopathy. The chain recombines TRBV6-1 with TRBJ2-1; D is possibly TRBD1 (6 bases). The specimen sequenced was blood. CDR3 residues: CASIETGSNEQFF. As DNA, the CDR3 is TGTGCCAGCATCGAAACAGGGTCCAATGAGCAGTTCTTC.